These 7 T cell receptor beta chains originate from one sample sequenced in a study of T cells in Graves' hyperthyroidism and ophthalmopathy. Researchers took RNA transcripts and amplified the TCR beta CDR3 regions from them. The HTBI set primed first-round TCR CDR3 RT-PCR. Each CDR3 protein gets one entry after TCRdb re-called the multiplex PCR reads with MiXCR. The sample includes hundreds of thousands of distinct CDR3 sequences, around 15% seen only once; the top ten take about 10%. Material: blood. The receptors shown here come from a woman aged 18-29 years with Graves' hyperthyroidism.

This chain joins TRBV6-5 and TRBJ2-7; either TRBD1 or TRBD2 may supply D (5 bases each). The CDR3 totals 15 residues. Germline V gene lookup returns CDR1 MNHEY and CDR2 SVGAGI. The V and J ends lost 2 bases and 6 bases respectively, with 17 bases between them. The CDR3 DNA reads as TGTGCCAGCAGTTACCGGGACCCCCGCGCGGCCGAGCAGTACTTC. It is translated as CASSYRDPRAAEQYF.

This clonotype was picked up many times. The V call is TRBV20-1, the J call TRBJ2-7; D not resolved. This CDR3 comprises 16 residues. Germline V gene data show CDR1 as DFQATT and CDR2 as SNEGSKA (reference sequence). The ends were cut back, 0 bases at V and 0 bases at J, with 15 bases in the middle. CDR3 bases: TGCAGTGCTAGAGATATGGCCGGCTCCAACTCCTACGAGCAGTACTTC. Translating gives CSARDMAGSNSYEQYF.

The chain uses TRBV5-1 and TRBJ2-3; D is ambiguous. The CDR3 runs to 16 residues. CDR1 and CDR2 from the germline V gene are SGHRS and YFSETQ. V was cut by 2 bases and J by 1 base, with 14 bases left in between. This CDR3 reads CASSLLGHRGTDTQYF. Here the CDR3 DNA reads TGCGCCAGCAGCTTACTTGGTCATCGGGGCACAGATACGCAGTATTTT. Combining the CDR3 with reference TRBV5-1 and TRBJ2-3 gives the whole variable domain KAGVTQTPRYLIKTRGQQVTLSCSPISGHRSVSWYQQTPGQGLQFLFEYFSETQRNKGNFPGRFSGRQFSNSRSEMNVSTLELGDSALYLCASSLLGHRGTDTQYFGPGTRLTVL.

This clonotype was picked up a small number of times. The chain combines TRBV6-1 with TRBJ2-5, with D perhaps TRBD2 (5 bases). The germline gives CDR1 MNHNS, CDR2 SASEGT. Trimming removed 1 base at V and 13 bases at J, with 10 bases between. The CDR3 loop spans 11 amino acids. The CDR3, as DNA: TGTGCCAGCAGTGAAGGGGCGGGCTGGTACTTC. Its translation is CASSEGAGWYF.

This clonotype was recorded at least ten times. The chain employs TRBV24-1 and TRBJ2-3; TRBD1 or TRBD2 may be the D gene (5 bases each). CDR3 length: 14 residues. V lost 5 bases to trimming and J lost 0 bases, with 8 bases between them. The V gene's germline CDR1 is KGHDR and CDR2 SFDVKD. The CDR3 loop reads CATSGDLSTDTQYF. The DNA for the CDR3 is TGTGCCACCAGTGGGGACCTAAGCACAGATACGCAGTATTTT.

This clonotype has a handful of counts. For the CDR3, the DNA is TGTGCCAGCAGTTCCCTGCGGGAGGGCACAGATACGCAGTATTTT. As protein: CASSSLREGTDTQYF. The chain uses TRBV6-2 or TRBV6-3 and TRBJ2-3, with 8 bases that match TRBD2. Per the germline V gene, CDR1 is MNHEY and CDR2 is SVGEGT. V trimming: 4 bases; J trimming: 1 base; junction bases outside the gene matches: 4. This CDR3 contains 15 residues.

This rearrangement joins TRBV27 to TRBJ2-2; 7 bases agree with TRBD1. Germline V CDR1 and CDR2: MNHEY, SMNVEV (reference sequence). V lost 8 bases, J lost 3 bases, and 9 bases stayed unmatched. The CDR3 runs to 15 residues. The CDR3: CASSADRVYTGELFF. Written as DNA, the CDR3 is TGTGCCAGCTCTGCTGACAGGGTATACACCGGGGAGCTGTTTTTT.